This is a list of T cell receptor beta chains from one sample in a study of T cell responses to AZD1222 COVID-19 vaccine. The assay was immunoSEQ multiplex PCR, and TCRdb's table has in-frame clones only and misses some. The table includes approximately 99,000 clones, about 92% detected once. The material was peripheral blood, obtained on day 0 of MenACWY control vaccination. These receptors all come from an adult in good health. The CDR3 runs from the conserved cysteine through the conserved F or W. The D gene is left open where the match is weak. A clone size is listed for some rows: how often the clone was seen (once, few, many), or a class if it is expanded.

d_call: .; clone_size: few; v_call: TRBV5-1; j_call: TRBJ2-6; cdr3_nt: TGCGCCAGCAGCTTGAACGTGGGCGCCGGGGCCAACGTCCTGACTTTC; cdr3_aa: CASSLNVGAGANVLTF
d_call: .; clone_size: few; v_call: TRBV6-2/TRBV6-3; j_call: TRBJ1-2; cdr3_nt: TGTGCCAGCAGTTACTCGAGATCTGGGATTGATGGCTACACCTTC; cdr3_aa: CASSYSRSGIDGYTF
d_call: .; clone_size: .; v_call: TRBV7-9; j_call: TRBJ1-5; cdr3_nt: TGTGCCAGCAGCTTAGCGCAGGGATCTAGCAATCAGCCCCAGCATTTT; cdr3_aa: CASSLAQGSSNQPQHF
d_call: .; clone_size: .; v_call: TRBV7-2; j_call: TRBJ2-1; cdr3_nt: TGTGCCAGCACCCCAAAGAGGGGGGGCCACGATGAGCAGTTCTTC; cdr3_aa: CASTPKRGGHDEQFF
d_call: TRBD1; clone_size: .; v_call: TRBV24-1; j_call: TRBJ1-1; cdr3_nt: TGTGCCACCAGTGATCCTCGACAGGGCCCTGAAGCTTTCTTT; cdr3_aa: CATSDPRQGPEAFF
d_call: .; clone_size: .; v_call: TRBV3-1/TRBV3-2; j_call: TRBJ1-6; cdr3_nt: TGTGCCTCCGGGTTGGACCATAATTCACCCCTCCACTTT; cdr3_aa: CASGLDHNSPLHF
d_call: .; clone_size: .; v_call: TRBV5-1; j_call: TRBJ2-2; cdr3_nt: TGCGCCAGCAGCGTCGGGCAGATAAAGGCCACCGGGGAGCTGTTTTTT; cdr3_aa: CASSVGQIKATGELFF
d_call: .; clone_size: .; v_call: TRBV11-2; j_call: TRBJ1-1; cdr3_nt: TGTGCCAGCAGCTTAGTGGCAGGGGAAGCTTTCTTT; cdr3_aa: CASSLVAGEAFF
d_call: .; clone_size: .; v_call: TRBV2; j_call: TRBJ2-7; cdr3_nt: TGTGCCAGCTGCGAGGGGGCCTACGAGCAGTACTTC; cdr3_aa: CASCEGAYEQYF
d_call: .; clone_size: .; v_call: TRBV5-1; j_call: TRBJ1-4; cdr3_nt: TGCGCCAGCAGCTTGGTCCCAGGGGCCAATAATGAAAAACTGTTTTTT; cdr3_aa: CASSLVPGANNEKLFF
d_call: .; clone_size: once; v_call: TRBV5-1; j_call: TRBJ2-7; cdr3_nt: TGCGCCAGCAGCTTGGCGACAGGAAACTACGAGCAGTACTTC; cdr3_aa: CASSLATGNYEQYF
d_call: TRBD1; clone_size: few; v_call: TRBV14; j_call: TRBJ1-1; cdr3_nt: TGTGCCAGCAGCCATCCCAGGGGGCAGGGGGACACTGAAGCTTTCTTT; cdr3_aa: CASSHPRGQGDTEAFF
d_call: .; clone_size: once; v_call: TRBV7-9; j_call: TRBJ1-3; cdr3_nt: TGTGCCAGCAGCTTAAGTGTCTCTGGAAACACCATATATTTT; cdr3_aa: CASSLSVSGNTIYF
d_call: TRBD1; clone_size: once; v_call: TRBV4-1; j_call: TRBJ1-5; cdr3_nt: TGCGCCAGCAGCCCCCTAGGGGGCCAACAGCCCCAGCATTTT; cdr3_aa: CASSPLGGQQPQHF
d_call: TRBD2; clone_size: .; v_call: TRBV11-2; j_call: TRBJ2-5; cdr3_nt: TGTGCCAGCCTAGACTGGGGACTAGCGGGGCCGCGACAAGAGACCCAGTACTTC; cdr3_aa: CASLDWGLAGPRQETQYF
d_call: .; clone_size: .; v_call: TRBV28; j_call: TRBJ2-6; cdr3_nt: TGTGCCAGCAGTTTTCTGTCTGGGGCCAACGTCCTGACTTTC; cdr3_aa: CASSFLSGANVLTF
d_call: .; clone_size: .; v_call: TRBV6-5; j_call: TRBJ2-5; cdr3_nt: TGTGCCAGTAGTTCCCGCCAGGCCCAGTACTTC; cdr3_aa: CASSSRQAQYF
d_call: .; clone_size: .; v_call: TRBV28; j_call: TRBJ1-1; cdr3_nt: TGTGCCAGCAGTGATGCAGGGTCCAACACTGAAGCTTTCTTT; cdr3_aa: CASSDAGSNTEAFF
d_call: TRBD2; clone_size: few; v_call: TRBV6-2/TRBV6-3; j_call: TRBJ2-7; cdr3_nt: TGTGCCAGCAGTCCCCTAGCGGGGTCGAGCTCCTACGAGCAGTACTTC; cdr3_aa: CASSPLAGSSSYEQYF
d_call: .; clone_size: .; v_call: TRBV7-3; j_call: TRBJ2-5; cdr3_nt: TGTGCCAGCAGCTTAAATTCACAGTACGGAGAGACCCAGTACTTC; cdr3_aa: CASSLNSQYGETQYF
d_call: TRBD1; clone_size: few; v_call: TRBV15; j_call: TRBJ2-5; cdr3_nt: TGTGCCACCAGCAGAGCTGGACAGGGGAGTAAAGAGACCCAGTACTTC; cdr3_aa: CATSRAGQGSKETQYF
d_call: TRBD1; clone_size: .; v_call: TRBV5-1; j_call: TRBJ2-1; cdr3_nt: TGCGCCAGCAGCTTGAAGGGGGCCTCCAAGGGCAATGAGCAGTTCTTC; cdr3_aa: CASSLKGASKGNEQFF
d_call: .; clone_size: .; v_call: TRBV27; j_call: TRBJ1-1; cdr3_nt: TGTGCCAGCAGTCCATCTCGGACAAAGAAGAACACTGAAGCTTTCTTT; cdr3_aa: CASSPSRTKKNTEAFF
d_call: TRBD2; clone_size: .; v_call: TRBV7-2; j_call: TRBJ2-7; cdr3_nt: TGTGCCAGCAGCTTAGTCTTAGTAGCGGGGGGCTACGAGCAGTACTTC; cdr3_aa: CASSLVLVAGGYEQYF
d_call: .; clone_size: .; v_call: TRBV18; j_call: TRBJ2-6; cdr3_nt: TGTGCCAGCTCACTCAGGACAGCACCGTCCGTGGTTTGGGCTGGGGCCAACGTCCTGACTTTC; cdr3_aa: CASSLRTAPSVVWAGANVLTF
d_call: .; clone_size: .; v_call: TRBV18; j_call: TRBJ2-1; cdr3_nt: TGTGCCAGCTCTGCCATGACAGAGAGCTCCTACAATGAGCAGTTCTTC; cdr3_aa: CASSAMTESSYNEQFF